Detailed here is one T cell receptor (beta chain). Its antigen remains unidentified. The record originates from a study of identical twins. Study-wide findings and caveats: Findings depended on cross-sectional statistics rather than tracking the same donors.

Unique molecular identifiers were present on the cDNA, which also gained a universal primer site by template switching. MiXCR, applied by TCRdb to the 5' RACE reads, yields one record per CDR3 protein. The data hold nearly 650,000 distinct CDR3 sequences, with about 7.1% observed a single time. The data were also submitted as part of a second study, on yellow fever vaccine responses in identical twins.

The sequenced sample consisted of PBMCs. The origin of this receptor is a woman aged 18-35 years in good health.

The CDR3 DNA follows: TGTGCCAGCAGTTTGGGGCGGACCTACGAGCAGTACGTC. Protein: CASSLGRTYEQYV. The chain combines TRBV12-3 or TRBV12-4 with TRBJ2-7; D perhaps matches TRBD1 (5 bases). V dropped 3 bases and J dropped 2 bases, with 8 bases sitting between them. The CDR3 runs 13 residues.